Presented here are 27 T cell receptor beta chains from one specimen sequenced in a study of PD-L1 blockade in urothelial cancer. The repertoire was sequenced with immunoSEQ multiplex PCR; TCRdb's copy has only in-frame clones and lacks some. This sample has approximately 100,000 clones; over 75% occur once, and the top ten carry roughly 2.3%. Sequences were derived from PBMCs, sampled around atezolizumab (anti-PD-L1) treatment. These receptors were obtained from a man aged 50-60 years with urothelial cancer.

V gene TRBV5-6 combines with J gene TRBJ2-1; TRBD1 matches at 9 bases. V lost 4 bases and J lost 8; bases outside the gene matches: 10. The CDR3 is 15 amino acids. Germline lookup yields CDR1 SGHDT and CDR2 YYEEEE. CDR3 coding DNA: TGTGCCAGCAGCCGATCAGATACAGGGGGCTATGAGCAGTTCTTC. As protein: CASSRSDTGGYEQFF.

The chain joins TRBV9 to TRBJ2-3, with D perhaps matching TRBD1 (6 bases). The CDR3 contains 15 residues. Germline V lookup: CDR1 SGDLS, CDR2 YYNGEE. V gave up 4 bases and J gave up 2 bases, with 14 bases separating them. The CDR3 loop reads CASSPPGDSTDTQYF. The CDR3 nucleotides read TGTGCCAGCAGCCCCCCAGGGGATTCCACAGATACGCAGTATTTT.

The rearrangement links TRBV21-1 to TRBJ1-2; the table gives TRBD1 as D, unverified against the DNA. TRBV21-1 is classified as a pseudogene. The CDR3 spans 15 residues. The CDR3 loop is CASSNRTGYNYGYTF. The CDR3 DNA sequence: TGTGCCAGCAGCAATCGGACAGGATATAACTATGGCTACACCTTC.

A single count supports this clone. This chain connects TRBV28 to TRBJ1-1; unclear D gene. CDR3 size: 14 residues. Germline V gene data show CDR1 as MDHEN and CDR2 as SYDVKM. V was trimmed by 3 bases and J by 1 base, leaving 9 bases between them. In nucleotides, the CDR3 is TGTGCCAGCAGTTTTGCCTATACGAACACTGAAGCTTTCTTT. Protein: CASSFAYTNTEAFF.

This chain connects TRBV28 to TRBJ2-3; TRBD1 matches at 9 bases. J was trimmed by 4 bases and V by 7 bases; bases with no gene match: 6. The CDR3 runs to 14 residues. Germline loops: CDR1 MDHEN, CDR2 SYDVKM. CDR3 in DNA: TGTGCCAGCATCGGGACAGGGAGGGCAGATACGCAGTATTTT. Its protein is CASIGTGRADTQYF.

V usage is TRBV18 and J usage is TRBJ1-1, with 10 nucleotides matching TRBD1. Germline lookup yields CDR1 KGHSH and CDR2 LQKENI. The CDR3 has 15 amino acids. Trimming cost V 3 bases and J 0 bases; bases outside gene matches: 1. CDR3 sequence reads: CASSPTGGLNTEAFF. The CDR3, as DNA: TGTGCCAGCTCACCGACAGGGGGCTTGAACACTGAAGCTTTCTTT.

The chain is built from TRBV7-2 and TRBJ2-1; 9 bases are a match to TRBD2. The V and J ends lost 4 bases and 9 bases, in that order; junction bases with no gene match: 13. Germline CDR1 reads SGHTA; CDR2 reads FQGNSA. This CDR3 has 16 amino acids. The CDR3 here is CASSSGFSGGPGEQFF. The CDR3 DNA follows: TGTGCCAGCAGCTCAGGTTTTAGCGGGGGCCCGGGTGAGCAGTTCTTC.

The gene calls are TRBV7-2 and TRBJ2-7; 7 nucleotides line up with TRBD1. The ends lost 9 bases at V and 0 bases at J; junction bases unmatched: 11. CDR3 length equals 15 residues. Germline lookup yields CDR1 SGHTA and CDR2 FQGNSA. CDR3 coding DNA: TGTGCCAGTAAAAAAACCGGGACAGCCTCCTACGAGCAGTACTTC. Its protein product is CASKKTGTASYEQYF. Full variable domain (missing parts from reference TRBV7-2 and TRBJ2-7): GAGVSQSPSNKVTEKGKDVELRCDPISGHTALYWYRQSLGQGLEFLIYFQGNSAPDKSGLPSDRFSAERTGGSVSTLTIQRTQQEDSAVYLCASKKTGTASYEQYFGPGTRLTVT.

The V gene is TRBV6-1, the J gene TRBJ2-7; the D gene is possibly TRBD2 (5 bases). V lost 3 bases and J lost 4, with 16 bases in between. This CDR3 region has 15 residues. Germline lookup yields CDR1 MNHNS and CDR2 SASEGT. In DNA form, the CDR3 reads TGTGCCAGCAGTGAGGACTGGGGTAAATGGTACGAGCAGTACTTC. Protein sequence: CASSEDWGKWYEQYF.

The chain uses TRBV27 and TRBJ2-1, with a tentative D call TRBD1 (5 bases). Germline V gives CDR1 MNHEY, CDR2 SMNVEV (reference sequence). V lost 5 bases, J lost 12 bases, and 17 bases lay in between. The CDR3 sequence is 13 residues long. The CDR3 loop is CASSPRVLRGQFF. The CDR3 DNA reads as TGTGCCAGCAGTCCCAGGGTTCTTAGGGGGCAGTTCTTC.

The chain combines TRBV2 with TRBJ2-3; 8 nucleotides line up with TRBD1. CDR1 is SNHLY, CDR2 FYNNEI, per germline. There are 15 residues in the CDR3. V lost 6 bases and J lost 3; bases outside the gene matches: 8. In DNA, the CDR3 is TGTGCCAGCAGCGATCAGGGGGCTAGAACAGATACGCAGTATTTT. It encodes CASSDQGARTDTQYF.

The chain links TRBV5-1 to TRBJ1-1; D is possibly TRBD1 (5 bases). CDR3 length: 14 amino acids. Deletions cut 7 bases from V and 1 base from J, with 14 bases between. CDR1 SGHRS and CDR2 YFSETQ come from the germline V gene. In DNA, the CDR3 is TGCGCCAGCTCCCAGGGCGTCGGGAACACTGAAGCTTTCTTT. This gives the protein CASSQGVGNTEAFF. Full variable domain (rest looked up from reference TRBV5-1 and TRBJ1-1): KAGVTQTPRYLIKTRGQQVTLSCSPISGHRSVSWYQQTPGQGLQFLFEYFSETQRNKGNFPGRFSGRQFSNSRSEMNVSTLELGDSALYLCASSQGVGNTEAFFGQGTRLTVV.

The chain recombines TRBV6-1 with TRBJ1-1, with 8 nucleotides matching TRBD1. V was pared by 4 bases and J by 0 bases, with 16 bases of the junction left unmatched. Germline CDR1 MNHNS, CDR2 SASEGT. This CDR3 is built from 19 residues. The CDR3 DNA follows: TGTGCCAGCAGTGCCAGGATCACAGGGGGGAGTGCGATGAACACTGAAGCTTTCTTT. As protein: CASSARITGGSAMNTEAFF.

The CDR3: CATSIPGSSYEQYF. The CDR3 DNA sequence: TGTGCCACCAGCATCCCCGGGTCCTCCTACGAGCAGTACTTC. This chain uses TRBV15 with TRBJ2-7; D is unresolved. V lost 4 bases to trimming and J lost 0 bases, with 10 bases between them. The length of the CDR3 is 14 residues. CDR1 is LNHNV and CDR2 is YYDKDF in the germline V gene (reference sequence).

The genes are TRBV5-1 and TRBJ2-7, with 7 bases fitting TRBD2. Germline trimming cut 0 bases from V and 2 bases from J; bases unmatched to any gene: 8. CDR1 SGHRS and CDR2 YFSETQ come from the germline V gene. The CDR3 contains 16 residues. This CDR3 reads CASSLAFTSVTYEQYF. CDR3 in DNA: TGCGCCAGCAGCTTGGCCTTTACTAGCGTAACCTACGAGCAGTACTTC.

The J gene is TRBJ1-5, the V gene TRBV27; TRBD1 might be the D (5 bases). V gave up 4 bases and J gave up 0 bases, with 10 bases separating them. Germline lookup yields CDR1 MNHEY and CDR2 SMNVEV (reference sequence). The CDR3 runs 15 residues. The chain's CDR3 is CASSSGGYSNQPQHF. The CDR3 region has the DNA TGTGCCAGCAGTTCGGGGGGGTATAGCAATCAGCCCCAGCATTTT.

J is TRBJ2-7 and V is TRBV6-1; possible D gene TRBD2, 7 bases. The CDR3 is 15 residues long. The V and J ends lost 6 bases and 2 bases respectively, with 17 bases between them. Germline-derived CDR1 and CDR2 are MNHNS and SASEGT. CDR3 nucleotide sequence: TGTGCCAGCAGGTTCGGGGAGGGGGACACCTACGAGCAGTACTTC. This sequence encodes CASRFGEGDTYEQYF.

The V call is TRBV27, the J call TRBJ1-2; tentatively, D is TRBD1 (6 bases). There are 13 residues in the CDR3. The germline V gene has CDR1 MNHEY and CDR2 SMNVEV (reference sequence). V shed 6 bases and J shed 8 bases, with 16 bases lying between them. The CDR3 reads CASRSLGGGGYTF. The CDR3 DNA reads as TGTGCCAGCAGGAGCCTAGGGGGGGGCGGCTACACCTTC.

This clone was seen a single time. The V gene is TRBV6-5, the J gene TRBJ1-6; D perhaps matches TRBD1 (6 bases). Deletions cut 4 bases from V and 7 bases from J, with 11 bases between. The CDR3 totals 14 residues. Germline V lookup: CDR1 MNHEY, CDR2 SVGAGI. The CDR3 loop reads CASSWTASNSPLHF. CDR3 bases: TGTGCCAGCAGTTGGACAGCTTCCAATTCACCCCTCCACTTT.

The CDR3 DNA sequence: TGTGCCAGCAGTTTAAACAGGGGGTCATGGGAGACCCAGTACTTC. Its translation is CASSLNRGSWETQYF. The V gene is TRBV28, the J gene TRBJ2-5, with 8 bases matching TRBD1. The germline V gene has CDR1 MDHEN and CDR2 SYDVKM. This CDR3 is built from 15 residues. V lost 2 bases and J lost 5; bases outside the gene matches: 7.

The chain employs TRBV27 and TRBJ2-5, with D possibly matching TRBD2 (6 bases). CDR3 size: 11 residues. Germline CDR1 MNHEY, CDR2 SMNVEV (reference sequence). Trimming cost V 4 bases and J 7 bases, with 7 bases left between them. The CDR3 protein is CASSWGGTQYF. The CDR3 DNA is TGTGCCAGCAGTTGGGGAGGGACCCAGTACTTC.

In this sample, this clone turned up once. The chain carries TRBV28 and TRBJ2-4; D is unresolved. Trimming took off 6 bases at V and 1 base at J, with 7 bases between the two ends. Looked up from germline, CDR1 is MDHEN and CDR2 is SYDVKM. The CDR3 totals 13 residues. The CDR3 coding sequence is TGTGCCAGCAGCCGGAGTGCCAAAAACATTCAGTACTTC. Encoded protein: CASSRSAKNIQYF.

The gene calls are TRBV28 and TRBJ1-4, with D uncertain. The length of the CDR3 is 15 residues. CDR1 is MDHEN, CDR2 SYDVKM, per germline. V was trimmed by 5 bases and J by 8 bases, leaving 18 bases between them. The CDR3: CASSTYGIPGEKLFF. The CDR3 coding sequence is TGTGCCAGCAGTACATACGGGATACCGGGCGAAAAACTGTTTTTT.

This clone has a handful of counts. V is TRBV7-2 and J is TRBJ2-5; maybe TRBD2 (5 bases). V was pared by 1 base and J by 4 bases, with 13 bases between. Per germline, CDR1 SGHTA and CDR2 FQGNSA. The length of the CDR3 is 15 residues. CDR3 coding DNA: TGTGCCAGCAGCTTAGTGCTCTCTCGGGGAGAGACCCAGTACTTC. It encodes CASSLVLSRGETQYF. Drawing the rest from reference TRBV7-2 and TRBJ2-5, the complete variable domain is GAGVSQSPSNKVTEKGKDVELRCDPISGHTALYWYRQSLGQGLEFLIYFQGNSAPDKSGLPSDRFSAERTGGSVSTLTIQRTQQEDSAVYLCASSLVLSRGETQYFGPGTRLLVL.

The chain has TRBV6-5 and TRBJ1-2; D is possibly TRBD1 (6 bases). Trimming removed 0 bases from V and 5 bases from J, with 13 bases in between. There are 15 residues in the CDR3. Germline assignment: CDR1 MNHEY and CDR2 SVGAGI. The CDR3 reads CASSYSKGRGYGYTF. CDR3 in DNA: TGTGCCAGCAGTTACTCGAAAGGCAGGGGTTATGGCTACACCTTC.

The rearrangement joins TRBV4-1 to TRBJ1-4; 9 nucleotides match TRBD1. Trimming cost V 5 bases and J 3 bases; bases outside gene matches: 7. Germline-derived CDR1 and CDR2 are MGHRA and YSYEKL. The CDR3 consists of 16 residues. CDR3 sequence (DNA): TGCGCCAGCAGCGCCCGGACAGGGGCAGCTAATGAAAAACTGTTTTTT. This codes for CASSARTGAANEKLFF.

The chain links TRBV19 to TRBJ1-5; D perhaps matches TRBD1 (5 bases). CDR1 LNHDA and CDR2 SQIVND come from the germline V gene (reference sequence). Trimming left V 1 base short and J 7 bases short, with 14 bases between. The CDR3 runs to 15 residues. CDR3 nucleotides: TGTGCCAGTAGTATAGGGGGGAGGGATGAACAGCCCCAGCATTTT. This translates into CASSIGGRDEQPQHF.